This T cell receptor (beta chain) was found in a study of T cell responses to AZD1222 COVID-19 vaccine. Overall study findings and caveats: White British people made up most donors, females outnumbered males, and clonal diversity was possibly underestimated. A reported finding is that nearly half of spike-specific TCRs target unmutated variant regions. Among AZD1222 vaccinees, only 6 or 7 were seropositive at baseline. Scientists sampled the repertoires only once the peak T cell response had passed.

The CDR3 has 18 residues. V lost 5 bases to trimming and J lost 0 bases; unmatched junction nucleotides: 9. CDR1 and CDR2 (germline): MNHNY, SVGAGI (reference sequence). As concerns this clone: Its antigen is undetermined.

Assay: immunoSEQ multiplex PCR; the TCRdb copy retains only in-frame clones and omits some. The sample includes 90,000 to 130,000 clones, 80% to 95% of them seen just once. Material: peripheral blood, obtained on day 0 of AZD1222 vaccination. This chain links TRBV6-6 with TRBJ2-3; 12 nucleotides align to TRBD2. The origin of this receptor is an adult in good health. CDR3 residues: CASSLTSGGPESTDTQYF. Written as DNA, the CDR3 is TGTGCCAGCAGTCTAACTAGCGGGGGGCCGGAAAGCACAGATACGCAGTATTTT.